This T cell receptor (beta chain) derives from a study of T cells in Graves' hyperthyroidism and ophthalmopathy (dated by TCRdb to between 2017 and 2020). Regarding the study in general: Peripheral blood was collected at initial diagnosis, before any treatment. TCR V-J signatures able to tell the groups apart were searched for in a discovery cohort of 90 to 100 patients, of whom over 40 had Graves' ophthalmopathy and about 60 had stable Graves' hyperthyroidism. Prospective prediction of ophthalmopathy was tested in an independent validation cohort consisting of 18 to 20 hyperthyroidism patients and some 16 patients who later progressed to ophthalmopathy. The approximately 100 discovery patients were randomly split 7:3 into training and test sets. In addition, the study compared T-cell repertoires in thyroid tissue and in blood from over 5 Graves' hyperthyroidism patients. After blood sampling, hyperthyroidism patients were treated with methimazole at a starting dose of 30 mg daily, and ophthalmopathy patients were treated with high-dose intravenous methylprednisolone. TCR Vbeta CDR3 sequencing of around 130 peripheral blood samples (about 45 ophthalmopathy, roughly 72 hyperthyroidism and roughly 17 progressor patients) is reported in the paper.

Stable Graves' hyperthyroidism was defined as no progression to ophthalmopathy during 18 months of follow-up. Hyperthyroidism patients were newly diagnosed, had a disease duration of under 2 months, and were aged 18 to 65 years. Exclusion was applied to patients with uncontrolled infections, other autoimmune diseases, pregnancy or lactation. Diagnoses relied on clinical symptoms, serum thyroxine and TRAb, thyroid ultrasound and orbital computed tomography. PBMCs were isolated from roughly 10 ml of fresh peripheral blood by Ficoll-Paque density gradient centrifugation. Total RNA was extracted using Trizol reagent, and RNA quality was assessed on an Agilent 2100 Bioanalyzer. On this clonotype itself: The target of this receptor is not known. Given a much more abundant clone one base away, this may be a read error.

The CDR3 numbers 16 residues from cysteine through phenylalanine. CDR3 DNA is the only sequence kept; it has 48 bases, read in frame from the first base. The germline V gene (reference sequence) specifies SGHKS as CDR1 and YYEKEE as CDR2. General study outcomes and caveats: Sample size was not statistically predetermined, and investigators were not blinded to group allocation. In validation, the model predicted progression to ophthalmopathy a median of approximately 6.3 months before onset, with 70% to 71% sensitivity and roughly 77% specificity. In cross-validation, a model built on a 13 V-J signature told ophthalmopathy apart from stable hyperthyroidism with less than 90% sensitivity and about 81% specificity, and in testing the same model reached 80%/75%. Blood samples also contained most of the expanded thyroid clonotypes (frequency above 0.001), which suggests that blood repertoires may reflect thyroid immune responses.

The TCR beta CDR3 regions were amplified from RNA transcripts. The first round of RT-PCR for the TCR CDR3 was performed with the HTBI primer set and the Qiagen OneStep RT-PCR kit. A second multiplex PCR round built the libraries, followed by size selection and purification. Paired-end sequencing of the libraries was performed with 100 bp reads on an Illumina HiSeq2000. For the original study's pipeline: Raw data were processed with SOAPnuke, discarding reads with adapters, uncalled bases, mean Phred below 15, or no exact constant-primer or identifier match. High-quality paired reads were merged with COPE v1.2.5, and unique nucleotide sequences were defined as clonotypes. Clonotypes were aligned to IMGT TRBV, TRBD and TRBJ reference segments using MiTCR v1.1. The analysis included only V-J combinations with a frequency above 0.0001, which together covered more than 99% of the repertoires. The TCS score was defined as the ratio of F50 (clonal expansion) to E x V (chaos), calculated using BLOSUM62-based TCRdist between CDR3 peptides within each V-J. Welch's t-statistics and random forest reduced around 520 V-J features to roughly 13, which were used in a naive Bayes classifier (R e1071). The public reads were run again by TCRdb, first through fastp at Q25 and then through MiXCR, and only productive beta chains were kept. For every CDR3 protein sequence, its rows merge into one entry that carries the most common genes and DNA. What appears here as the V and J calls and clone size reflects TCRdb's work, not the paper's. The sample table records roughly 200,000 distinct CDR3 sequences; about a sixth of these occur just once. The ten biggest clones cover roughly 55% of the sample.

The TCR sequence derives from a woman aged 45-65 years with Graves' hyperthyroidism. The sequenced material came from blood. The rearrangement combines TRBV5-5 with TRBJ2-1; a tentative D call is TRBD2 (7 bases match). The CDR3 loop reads CACSSWLRGEGGEQFF. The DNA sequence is TGTGCCTGCAGCTCCTGGCTTAGGGGGGAGGGAGGCGAGCAGTTCTTC.